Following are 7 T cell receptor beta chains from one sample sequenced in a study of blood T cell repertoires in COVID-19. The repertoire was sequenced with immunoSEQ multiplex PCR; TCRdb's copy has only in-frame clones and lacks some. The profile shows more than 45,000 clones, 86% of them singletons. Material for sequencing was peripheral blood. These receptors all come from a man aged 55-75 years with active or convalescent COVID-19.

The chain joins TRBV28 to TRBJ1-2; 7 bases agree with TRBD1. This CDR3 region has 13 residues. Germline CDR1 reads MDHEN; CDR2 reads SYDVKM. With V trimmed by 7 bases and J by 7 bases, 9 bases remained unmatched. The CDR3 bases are TGTGCCAGCAATCGTTACAGGGGACTTGGCTACACCTTC. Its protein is CASNRYRGLGYTF.

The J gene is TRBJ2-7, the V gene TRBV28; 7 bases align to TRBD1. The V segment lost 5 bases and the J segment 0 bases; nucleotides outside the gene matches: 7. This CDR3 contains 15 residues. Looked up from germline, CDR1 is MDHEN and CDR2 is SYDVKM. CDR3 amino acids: CASSLTGTTSYEQYF. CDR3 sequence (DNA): TGTGCCAGCAGTCTGACAGGGACCACCTCCTACGAGCAGTACTTC.

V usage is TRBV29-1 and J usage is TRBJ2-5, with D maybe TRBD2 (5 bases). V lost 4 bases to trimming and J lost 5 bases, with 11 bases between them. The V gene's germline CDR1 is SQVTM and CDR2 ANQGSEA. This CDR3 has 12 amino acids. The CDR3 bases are TGCAGCGTTGCTCGGGGAGAGGAGACCCAGTACTTC. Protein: CSVARGEETQYF.

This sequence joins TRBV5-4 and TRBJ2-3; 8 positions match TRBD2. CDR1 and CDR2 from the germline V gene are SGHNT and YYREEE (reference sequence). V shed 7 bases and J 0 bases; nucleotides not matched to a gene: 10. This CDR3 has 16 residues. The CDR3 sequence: CASASGGRASTDTQYF. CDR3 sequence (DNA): TGTGCCAGCGCAAGCGGGGGCCGTGCTAGCACAGATACGCAGTATTTT.

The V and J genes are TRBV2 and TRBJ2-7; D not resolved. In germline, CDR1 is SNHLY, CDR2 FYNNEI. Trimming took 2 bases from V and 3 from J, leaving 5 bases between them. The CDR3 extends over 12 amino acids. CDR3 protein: CASSEQNYEQYF. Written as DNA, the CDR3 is TGTGCCAGCAGTGAACAAAACTACGAGCAGTACTTC.

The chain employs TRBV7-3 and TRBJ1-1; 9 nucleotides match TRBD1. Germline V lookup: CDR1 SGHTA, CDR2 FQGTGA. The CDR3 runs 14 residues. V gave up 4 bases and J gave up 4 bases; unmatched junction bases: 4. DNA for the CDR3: TGTGCCAGCAGCTCGTGGACAGGGGCCACTGAAGCTTTCTTT. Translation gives CASSSWTGATEAFF.

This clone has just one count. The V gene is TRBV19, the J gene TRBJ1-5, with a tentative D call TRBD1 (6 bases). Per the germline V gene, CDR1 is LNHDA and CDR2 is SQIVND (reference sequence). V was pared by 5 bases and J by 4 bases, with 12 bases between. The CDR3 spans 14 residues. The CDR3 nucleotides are TGTGCCAGTAGTTACCGGGACACTAATCAGCCCCAGCATTTT. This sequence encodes CASSYRDTNQPQHF. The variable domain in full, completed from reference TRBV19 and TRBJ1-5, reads DGGITQSPKYLFRKEGQNVTLSCEQNLNHDAMYWYRQDPGQGLRLIYYSQIVNDFQKGDIAEGYSVSREKKESFPLTVTSAQKNPTAFYLCASSYRDTNQPQHFGDGTRLSIL.